Here is one T cell receptor (beta chain) with its context. Its antigen is undetermined. Trimming took 4 bases from V and 4 from J, leaving 17 bases between them. The CDR3 spans 15 residues. Germline V gives CDR1 SGHTS, CDR2 YDEGEE. The sample belongs to a study of radiotherapy plus CTLA-4 blockade in lung cancer. Across the study: In around 17% of patients, objective responses were seen; 25% to 40% had disease control. Study observations and caveats: Following radiotherapy plus ipilimumab, tumor-derived TCR clones expanded in the blood. With interferon-beta, early dynamics of blood T cell clones were reported to best predict response.

Data came from immunoSEQ multiplex PCR; TCRdb stores just in-frame clones and leaves some out. The table shows over 100,000 clones, with about 87% occurring only once. The chain links TRBV5-8 to TRBJ1-2; D gene unclear. This sequence originates from a human donor with non-small cell lung cancer that progressed on radiotherapy plus ipilimumab. The sample was peripheral blood, taken from a patient treated with radiotherapy plus ipilimumab. This CDR3 is CASSREGNVGYGYTF. CDR3 coding DNA: TGTGCCAGCAGCCGGGAAGGGAATGTGGGCTATGGCTACACCTTC.